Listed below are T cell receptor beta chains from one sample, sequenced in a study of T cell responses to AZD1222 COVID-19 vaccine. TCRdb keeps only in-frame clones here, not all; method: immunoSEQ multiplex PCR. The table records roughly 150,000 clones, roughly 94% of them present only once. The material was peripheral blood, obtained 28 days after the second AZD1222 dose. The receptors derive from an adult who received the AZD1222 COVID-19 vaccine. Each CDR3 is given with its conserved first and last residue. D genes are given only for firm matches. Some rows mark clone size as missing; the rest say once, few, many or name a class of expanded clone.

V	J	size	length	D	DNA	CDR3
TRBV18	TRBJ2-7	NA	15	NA	TGTGCCAGCTCACAGGACAGCCAAGCCGCCTACGAGCAGTACTTC	CASSQDSQAAYEQYF
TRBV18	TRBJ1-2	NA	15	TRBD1	TGTGCCAGCTCATCCATACAGGGGTGGAACTATGGCTACACCTTC	CASSSIQGWNYGYTF
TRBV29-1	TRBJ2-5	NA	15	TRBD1	TGCAGCGCGAACCTCTGGACAGGGGCCGGAGAGACCCAGTACTTC	CSANLWTGAGETQYF
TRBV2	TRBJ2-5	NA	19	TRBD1	TGTGCCAGCAGTCAAAACAAGTACCAGACGGACAGGGCCCAAGAGACCCAGTACTTC	CASSQNKYQTDRAQETQYF
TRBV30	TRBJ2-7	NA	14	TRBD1	TGTGCCTGGAGTGTTGGGACAGGGGGTTACGAGCAGTACTTC	CAWSVGTGGYEQYF
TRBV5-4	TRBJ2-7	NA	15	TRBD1	TGTGCCAGCAGCCCAGGACAGGGGGCGGCCTACGAGCAGTACTTC	CASSPGQGAAYEQYF
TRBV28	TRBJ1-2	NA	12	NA	TGTGCCAGCAGTCTAGGGAACTATGGCTACACCTTC	CASSLGNYGYTF
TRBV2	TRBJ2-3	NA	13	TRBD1	TGTGCCAGCAGGGGGACAGGCACAGATACGCAGTATTTT	CASRGTGTDTQYF
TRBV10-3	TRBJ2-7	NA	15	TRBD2	TGTGCCATCAGTAAGACTAGCGGGGTTACCTACGAGCAGTACTTC	CAISKTSGVTYEQYF
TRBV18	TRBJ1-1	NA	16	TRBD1	TGTGCCAGCTCACCTAAACAGGGGACGATGAACACTGAAGCTTTCTTT	CASSPKQGTMNTEAFF
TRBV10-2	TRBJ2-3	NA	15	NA	TGCGCCAGCAGTGAGATAATAAGGGGTGCAGATACGCAGTATTTT	CASSEIIRGADTQYF
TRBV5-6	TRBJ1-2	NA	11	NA	TGTGCCAGCAGCTTCACGGGGGGCTACACCTTC	CASSFTGGYTF
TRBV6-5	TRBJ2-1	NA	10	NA	TGTGCCGGGGGAGGTAATGAGCAGTTCTTC	CAGGGNEQFF
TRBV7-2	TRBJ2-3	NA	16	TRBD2	TGTGCCAGCAGTGGAGGGACTAGCGGGCGGACAGATACGCAGTATTTT	CASSGGTSGRTDTQYF
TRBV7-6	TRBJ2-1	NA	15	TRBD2	TGTGCCAGCAGCGCCCCTAGCGGGGGGGCCAATGAGCAGTTCTTC	CASSAPSGGANEQFF
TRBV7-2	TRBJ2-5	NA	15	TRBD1	TGTGCCAGCAGCTTTACGGGACAGAGCCAGGAGACCCAGTACTTC	CASSFTGQSQETQYF
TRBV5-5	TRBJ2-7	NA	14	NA	TGTGCCAGCAGACCGTGGGGGAGCTCCTACGAGCAGTACTTC	CASRPWGSSYEQYF
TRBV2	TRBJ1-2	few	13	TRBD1	TGTGCCAGCAGCGACCTGACAGGGGGCGGCTACACCTTC	CASSDLTGGGYTF
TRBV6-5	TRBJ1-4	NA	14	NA	TGTGCCAGCAGTTGGGACCTCAAGGTTGAAAAACTGTTTTTT	CASSWDLKVEKLFF
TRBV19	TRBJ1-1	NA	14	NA	TGTGCCAGTAGTCGTTCGGGGGGGTACACTGAAGCTTTCTTT	CASSRSGGYTEAFF
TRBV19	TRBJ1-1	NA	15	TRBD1	TGTGCCAGCAAGGCAGCGACAGGGGCGAACACTGAAGCTTTCTTT	CASKAATGANTEAFF
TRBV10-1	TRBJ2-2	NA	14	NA	TGCGCCAGCAGTGAGTCGAAAGGCACCGGGGAGCTGTTTTTT	CASSESKGTGELFF
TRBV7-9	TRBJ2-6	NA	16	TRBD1	TGTGCCAGCAGCCCAAACAGGGGGCCCGGGGCCAACGTCCTGACTTTC	CASSPNRGPGANVLTF
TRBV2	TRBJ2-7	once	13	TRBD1	TGTGCCAGCAGTATCACCGACAGGGGCGAGCAGTACTTC	CASSITDRGEQYF
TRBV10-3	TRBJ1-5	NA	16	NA	TGTGCCATCAGTGAGTACCAGACAGGCCTGAATCAGCCCCAGCATTTT	CAISEYQTGLNQPQHF
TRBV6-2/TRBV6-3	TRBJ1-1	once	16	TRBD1	TGTGCCAGCAGTTACTTATTTCGACAGGGATACACTGAAGCTTTCTTT	CASSYLFRQGYTEAFF
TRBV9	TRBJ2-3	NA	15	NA	TGTGCCAGCAGCGAACAGGGAGTTGGCACAGATACGCAGTATTTT	CASSEQGVGTDTQYF
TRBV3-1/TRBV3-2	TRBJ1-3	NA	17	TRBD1	TGTGCCAGCAGCCAACGGCGAACAGGGGGTCTCGGAAACACCATATATTTT	CASSQRRTGGLGNTIYF
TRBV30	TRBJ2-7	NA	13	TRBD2	TGTGCCGGGACACTAGCGGGTGACTACGAGCAGTACTTC	CAGTLAGDYEQYF
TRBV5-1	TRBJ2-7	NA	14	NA	TGCGCCAGCAGCTTGGAAGCAGGGCCCCACGAGCAGTACTTC	CASSLEAGPHEQYF
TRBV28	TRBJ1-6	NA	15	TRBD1	TGTGCCAGCAGTTTTTTCGGCAGGGGGCAATCACCCCTCCACTTT	CASSFFGRGQSPLHF
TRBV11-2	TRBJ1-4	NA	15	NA	TGTGCCAGCAGCTTTTCTCTCAGCTCTAATGAAAAACTGTTTTTT	CASSFSLSSNEKLFF
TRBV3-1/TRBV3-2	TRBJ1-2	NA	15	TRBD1	TGTGCCAGCAGCCTCCTCGGACAGGGGGCATATGGCTACACCTTC	CASSLLGQGAYGYTF
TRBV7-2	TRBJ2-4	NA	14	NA	TGTGCCAGCAGCCCCTCCCTAGCCAAAAACATTCAGTACTTC	CASSPSLAKNIQYF
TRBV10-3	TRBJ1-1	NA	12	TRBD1	TGTGCCATCAGCACAGGGGGCCATGAAGCTTTCTTT	CAISTGGHEAFF
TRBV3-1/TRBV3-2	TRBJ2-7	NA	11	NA	TGTGCCAGCAGCCACGCGTACGAGCAGTACTTC	CASSHAYEQYF
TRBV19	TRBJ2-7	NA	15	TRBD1	TGTGCCAGTAGTTCCCAGGGGGCTGCGAGGGAAGAGCAGTACTTC	CASSSQGAAREEQYF
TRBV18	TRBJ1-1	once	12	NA	TGTGCCAGCTCACCACGTAGTTCTGAAGCTTTCTTT	CASSPRSSEAFF
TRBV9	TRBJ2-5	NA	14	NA	TGTGCCAGCAGCGTAGCAGGGGCTGGGGAGACCCAGTACTTC	CASSVAGAGETQYF
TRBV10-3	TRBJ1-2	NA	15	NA	TGTGCCATCAGTGAGTCGTTAAAGGTTAGGGAGGGCTACACCTTC	CAISESLKVREGYTF
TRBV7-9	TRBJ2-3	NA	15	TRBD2	TGTGCCAGCAGCTTGGGAGCGGGGGGTGCAGATACGCAGTATTTT	CASSLGAGGADTQYF
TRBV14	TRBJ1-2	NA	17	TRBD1	TGTGCCAGCAGCCATGACAGGGGCCGTAGATCTAACTATGGCTACACCTTC	CASSHDRGRRSNYGYTF
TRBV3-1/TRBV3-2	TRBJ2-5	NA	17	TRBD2	TGTGCCAGCAGCCAACGTATGTCTAGCGGGGGCGGAGAGACCCAGTACTTC	CASSQRMSSGGGETQYF
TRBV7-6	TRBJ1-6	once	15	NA	TGTGCCAGCAGCCAAAGGGCCGGTAGAGATTCACCCCTCCACTTT	CASSQRAGRDSPLHF
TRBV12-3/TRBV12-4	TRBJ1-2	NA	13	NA	TGTGCCAGCAGTTATCGGGGAACCTATGGCTACACCTTC	CASSYRGTYGYTF
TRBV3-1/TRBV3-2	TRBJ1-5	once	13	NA	TGTGCCAGCAGCCAGCGGGGGGATCAGCCCCAGCATTTT	CASSQRGDQPQHF
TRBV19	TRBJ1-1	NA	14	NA	TGTGCCAGTACTGGTTTAGGGGTTCGGACTGAAGCTTTCTTT	CASTGLGVRTEAFF
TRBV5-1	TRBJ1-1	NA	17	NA	TGCGCCAGCAGTAGGTTTGCGGCTACCGGGACGAACACTGAAGCTTTCTTT	CASSRFAATGTNTEAFF
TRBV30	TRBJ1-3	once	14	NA	TGTGCCTGGAGACGACAGAACTCTGGAAACACCATATATTTT	CAWRRQNSGNTIYF
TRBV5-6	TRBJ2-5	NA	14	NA	TGTGCCAGCAGCTTTGGGACACCCCAAGAGACCCAGTACTTC	CASSFGTPQETQYF
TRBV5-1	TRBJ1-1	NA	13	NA	TGCGCCAGCAGCTTGGTGCAGGACACTGAAGCTTTCTTT	CASSLVQDTEAFF
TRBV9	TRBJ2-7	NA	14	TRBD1	TGTGCCAGCAGCGTGGGGACAGGGGCCTACGAGCAGTACTTC	CASSVGTGAYEQYF
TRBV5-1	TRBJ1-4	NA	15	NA	TGCGCCAGCAGCAGTGGGAGACCGGGGGTTGAAAAACTGTTTTTT	CASSSGRPGVEKLFF
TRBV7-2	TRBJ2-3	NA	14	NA	TGTGCCAGCAGCTTGAGGGGGACCACAGATACGCAGTATTTT	CASSLRGTTDTQYF
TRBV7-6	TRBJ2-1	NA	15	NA	TGTGCCAGCAGCCCACGGGGGCAGCGCTACAATGAGCAGTTCTTC	CASSPRGQRYNEQFF
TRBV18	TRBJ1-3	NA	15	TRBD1	TGTGCCAGCTCGTTTGGGACAGGGTCTGGAAACACCATATATTTT	CASSFGTGSGNTIYF
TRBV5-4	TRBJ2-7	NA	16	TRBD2	TGTGCCAGCAGCTCACTAGCGGGGGGGTCAACCTACGAGCAGTACTTC	CASSSLAGGSTYEQYF
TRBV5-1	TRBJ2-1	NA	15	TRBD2	TGCGCCAGCAGGTCTGGGGGGACTAGCGAGACTGAGCAGTTCTTC	CASRSGGTSETEQFF
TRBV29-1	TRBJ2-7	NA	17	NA	TGCAGCGTCCCTCCGGGTCAGGGGAGAAATTGGTCCTACGAGCAGTACTTC	CSVPPGQGRNWSYEQYF
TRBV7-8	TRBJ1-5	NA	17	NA	TGTGCCAGCAGCCTTAGGGAGGCAGGGCACAGCAATCAGCCCCAGCATTTT	CASSLREAGHSNQPQHF